The subject of this entry is one T cell receptor beta chain. This clonotype was picked up many times. No antigen is known for it. No much larger clonotype is one base removed from it; base qualities were not supplied. From its cysteine to its phenylalanine, the CDR3 spans 10 amino acids. Here the CDR3 DNA is all that survives: 30 bases in frame from base 1. The germline V gene gives CDR1 as MNHEY and CDR2 as SVGAGI. This record belongs to a study of T-cell reconstitution after alpha-beta-depleted transplantation in children listed by TCRdb under 2016. For context, the study as a whole: The study quantitatively tracked T-cell immune reconstitution after TCRalphabeta/CD19-depleted allogeneic hematopoietic cell transplantation in children using TCR repertoire profiling.

The library was generated by PCR. The instrument was an Illumina HiSeq 2500. TCR library preparation used molecular barcoding, with unique molecular identifiers applied to normalize quantification of the TCRbeta repertoire. TCRdb took the public reads, trimmed them with fastp at Q25, ran MiXCR for clone calling and kept in-frame beta chains. Each entry is one CDR3 protein sequence, shown with its most common DNA and genes. The sample table holds about 580,000 distinct CDR3 sequences, of which roughly 23% were seen once. The top ten clones comprise 13% to 15% of the sample. The research as a whole found: About two months after transplant, the apparently early recovery of alphabetaT-cell counts reportedly depended on just several hundred clones that had expanded rapidly and came from non-depleted graft cells. The high TCRbeta diversity at day 60 in some patients was ascribed to recipient T cells and intrathymic progenitors that had survived conditioning. Hyperexpanded clone frequencies declined over subsequent months; after one year, T-cell counts and TCRbeta diversity were mostly attributed to newly produced T cells.

In the paper's terms, the treatment or condition label means: allogeneic hematopoietic cell transplantation with graft depleted of TCRalphabeta T cells and CD19 B cells. Transplant recipients were children who received TCRalphabeta/CD19-depleted allogeneic hematopoietic cell grafts. The sequencing here drew on PBMCs, mostly from graft donor cells, taken 360 days after TCRalphabeta/CD19-depleted stem cell transplant. Here the chain combines TRBV6-5 and TRBJ2-7; tentative D gene TRBD2, with 6 bases matching. This receptor was obtained from a boy younger than two who had a stem cell transplant for acute myeloid leukemia, so the T cells may come from the graft donor. The DNA sequence is as follows: TGTGCTAGCGGATCCTACGAGCAGTACTTC. Translated, it reads CASGSYEQYF.